This note documents a single TCR beta chain sequence. Its cognate antigen is unknown. These data originate in a study of identical twins. Study-wide points: Zero-insertion results could be subject to partial confounding by invariant MAIT and iNKT cells.

V lost 3 bases and J lost 5, with 11 bases in between. This CDR3 contains 14 residues. Germline V CDR1 and CDR2: SGDLS, YYNGEE. A single record per CDR3 protein comes from TCRdb applying MiXCR to the 5' RACE reads. The sample lists roughly 470,000 distinct CDR3 sequences; 14% were seen once. The same data also contributed to another study, on yellow fever vaccine responses in identical twins.

The V call is TRBV9, the J call TRBJ1-4; a possible D gene is TRBD1 (5 bases). The clonotype originates from a woman between 18 and 29 years old in good health. The sample was CD4+ T cells sorted from blood. CDR3 in amino acids: CASSAGRMNEKLFF. In DNA form, the CDR3 reads TGTGCCAGCAGCGCGGGACGGATGAATGAAAAACTGTTTTTT.